This record covers a single T cell receptor (beta chain). Trimming removed 5 bases at V and 3 bases at J, with 14 bases between. CDR3 length: 15 residues. The germline CDR1 and CDR2 sequences are MGHRA and YSYEKL. The data belong to a study of blood T cell repertoires in COVID-19. Study-level background: Material from acute and convalescent COVID-19 was sourced from the United States, Italy and Spain. PBMCs, B-cell-depleted T cells, or T cells were the source of the cDNA or gDNA that made up the material.

Original methodology: Nucleated cell counts were estimated from reference gene primer amplification. The assay was immunoSEQ multiplex PCR, and TCRdb's table has in-frame clones only and misses some. V, J and clone size derive from that table, while D and trimming were established from the DNA sequence. The profile shows 100,000 to 150,000 clones, over 75% of them singletons. The rearrangement links TRBV4-1 to TRBJ2-1; maybe TRBD2 (5 bases). The sample taken for sequencing was peripheral blood. The source of this sequence is a woman older than 75 with acute or convalescent COVID-19. The CDR3 here is CASSWGEEYYNEQFF. CDR3 DNA sequence: TGCGCCAGCAGCTGGGGAGAGGAGTACTACAATGAGCAGTTCTTC.